This T cell receptor beta chain was sequenced in a study of a mutant IDH1 vaccine in newly diagnosed glioma. About the research overall: Sex among treated patients split about 62% male, roughly 38% female; mean age was roughly 42 years. Previous treatment comprised radiotherapy, temozolomide, or both, mostly both. Broader study findings: Pseudoprogression seemed unrelated to changes in top peripheral T cell clonotypes.

The germline V gene encodes CDR1 SEHNR and CDR2 FQNEAQ (reference sequence). Trimming left V 5 bases short and J 1 base short, with 14 bases between. The CDR3 consists of 16 residues. The time point: baseline, week 1 (first vaccination visit). Treatment: pre-vaccination baseline after standard-of-care therapy. In the case of this clone: Its matching antigen is unknown.

Data came from immunoSEQ multiplex PCR; TCRdb stores just in-frame clones and leaves some out. This table has some 95,000 clones, about 82% appearing once. This sequence joins TRBV7-9 and TRBJ2-2, with D possibly being TRBD2 (5 bases). Sequencing used PBMCs, obtained from a glioma patient treated with radiotherapy, temozolomide or both. The clonotype originates from a man in his forties or fifties with glioma. As DNA, the CDR3 is TGTGCCAGCAGCCCAAGACCCGCGGGGAACACCGGGGAGCTGTTTTTT. Amino acid sequence: CASSPRPAGNTGELFF.